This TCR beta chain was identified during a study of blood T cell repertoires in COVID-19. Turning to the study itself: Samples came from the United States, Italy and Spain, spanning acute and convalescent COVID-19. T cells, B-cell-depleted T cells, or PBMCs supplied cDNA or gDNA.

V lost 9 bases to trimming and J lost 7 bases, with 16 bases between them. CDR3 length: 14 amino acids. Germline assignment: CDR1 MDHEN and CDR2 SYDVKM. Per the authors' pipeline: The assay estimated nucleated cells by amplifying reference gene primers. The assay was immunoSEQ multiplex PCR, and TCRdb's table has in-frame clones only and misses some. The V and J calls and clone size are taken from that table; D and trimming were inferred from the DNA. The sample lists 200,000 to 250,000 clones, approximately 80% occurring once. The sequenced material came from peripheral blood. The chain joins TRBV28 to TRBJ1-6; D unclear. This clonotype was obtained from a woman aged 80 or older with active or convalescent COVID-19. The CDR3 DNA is TGTGCCAGTCGACTAAGGTCCCCCAATTCACCCCTCCACTTT. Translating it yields CASRLRSPNSPLHF.